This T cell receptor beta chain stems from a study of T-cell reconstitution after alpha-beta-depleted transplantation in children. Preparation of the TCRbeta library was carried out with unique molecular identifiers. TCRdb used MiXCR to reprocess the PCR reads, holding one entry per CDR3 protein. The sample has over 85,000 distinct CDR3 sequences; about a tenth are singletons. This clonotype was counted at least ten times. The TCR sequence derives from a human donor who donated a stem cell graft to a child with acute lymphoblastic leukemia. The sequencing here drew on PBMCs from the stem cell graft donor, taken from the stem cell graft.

CDR3 amino acids: CASSFTGPGGNQPQHF. The CDR3 DNA reads as TGTGCCAGCAGCTTCACGGGCCCGGGGGGCAATCAGCCCCAGCATTTT. V is TRBV7-9 and J is TRBJ1-5, with D maybe TRBD1 (5 bases). This CDR3 contains 16 residues. Between the trimmed V and J ends, which lost 3 bases and 2 bases, there was a span of 14 bases. The germline gives CDR1 SEHNR, CDR2 FQNEAQ (reference sequence).